This record covers a single TCR beta chain. Antigen: not known. The data are from a study of cytomegalovirus exposure and HLA in healthy donors. The V segment lost 1 base and the J segment 3 bases; nucleotides outside the gene matches: 6. This CDR3 comprises 16 residues. From germline, CDR1 is MNHEY and CDR2 SMNVEV (reference sequence). Study-wide points: The study designated 150 or so TCR beta chains cytomegalovirus-associated.

It was with 60 Vbeta and 13 Jbeta primers that the PCR ran. Data came from immunoSEQ multiplex PCR; TCRdb stores just in-frame clones and leaves some out. The sample comprises about 190,000 clones, roughly 86% of which are singletons, and roughly 3.1% rests with the top ten. The rearrangement uses TRBV27 and TRBJ2-1; 7 bases align to TRBD1. Sequencing was performed on PBMCs. The receptor's source is a man aged 40-49 years in good health and CMV-seropositive. CDR3 amino acids: CASSLYPGQDYNEQFF. The CDR3 DNA is TGTGCCAGCAGTTTATACCCCGGACAGGACTACAATGAGCAGTTCTTC.